Reported below is one T cell receptor (beta chain). Germline V gives CDR1 SGHRS, CDR2 YFSETQ. This CDR3 is 15 amino acids long. With V trimmed by 0 bases and J by 2 bases, 3 bases remained unmatched. This specimen belongs to a study of control samples from healthy donors and cancer patients. Assay: immunoSEQ multiplex PCR; the TCRdb copy retains only in-frame clones and omits some. The data show 170,000 or so clones, around 90% seen once. The receptor was derived from a woman in her thirties or forties in good health. The specimen sequenced was blood. This chain links TRBV5-1 with TRBJ2-3; 7 nucleotides line up with TRBD2. Here the CDR3 reads CASSLGGTNTDTQYF. CDR3 in DNA: TGCGCCAGCAGCTTGGGTGGGACTAACACAGATACGCAGTATTTT.